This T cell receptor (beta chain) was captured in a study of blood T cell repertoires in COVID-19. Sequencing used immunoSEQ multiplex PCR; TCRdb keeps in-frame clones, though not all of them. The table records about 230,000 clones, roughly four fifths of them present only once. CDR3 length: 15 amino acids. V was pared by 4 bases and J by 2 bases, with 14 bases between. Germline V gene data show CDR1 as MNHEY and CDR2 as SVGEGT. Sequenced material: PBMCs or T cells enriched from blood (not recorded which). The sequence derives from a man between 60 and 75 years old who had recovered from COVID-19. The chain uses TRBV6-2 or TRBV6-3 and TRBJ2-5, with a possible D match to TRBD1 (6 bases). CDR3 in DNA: TGTGCCAGCAGTTCACCAGGGGCCAGGCAAGAGACCCAGTACTTC. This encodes CASSSPGARQETQYF.